These 15 T cell receptor beta chains came from one sample sequenced in a study of response to subunit inactivated influenza vaccine. MiXCR, run by TCRdb on the RT-PCR reads, gives a single entry per CDR3 protein. The table includes hundreds of thousands of distinct CDR3 sequences, less than 20% detected once. This specimen was PBMCs from blood, taken about 5 days after vaccination. All receptors derive from a man aged 50-60 years who received an inactivated influenza vaccine.

Concerning this clonotype: At one of its ends the junction is not consistent with the germline gene, which may arise from a read error. The chain couples TRBV20-1 to TRBJ1-1, with TRBD1 matching 8 bases. CDR3 length: 15 residues. CDR1 is DFQATT, CDR2 SNEGSKA, per germline (reference sequence). In nucleotides, the CDR3 is TGCAGTGCTTCTGGACAGGGAGGGGGTCGCACTGAAGCTTACTTT. Translation gives CSASGQGGGRTEAYF.

V is TRBV7-3 and J is TRBJ2-1, with D maybe TRBD2 (6 bases). The V end was cut by 1 base, the J end by 1 base, with 17 bases between. Looked up from germline, CDR1 is SGHTA and CDR2 is FQGTGA. The CDR3 covers 18 residues. CDR3 nucleotides: TGTGCCAGCAGCTTAATAGGCCACGGGAGAACTTCCTACAATGAGCAGTTCTTC. Encoded protein: CASSLIGHGRTSYNEQFF.

This clonotype was counted a few times. The rearrangement joins TRBV10-3 to TRBJ2-3; perhaps TRBD1 as D (6 bases). This CDR3 is 13 amino acids long. The germline V gene has CDR1 ENHRY and CDR2 SYGVKD. V was trimmed by 11 bases and J by 2 bases, leaving 14 bases between them. The CDR3 reads CASRTVLTDTQYF. CDR3 nucleotide sequence: TGTGCCTCTCGGACAGTCCTCACAGATACGCAGTATTTT.

The genes are TRBV7-2 and TRBJ2-3; TRBD2 aligns across 13 bases. Germline V gene lookup returns CDR1 SGHTA and CDR2 FQGNSA. CDR3 length equals 17 residues. V shed 5 bases and J 4 bases; nucleotides not matched to a gene: 9. The CDR3, as DNA: TGTGCCAGCAGCGCACGGACTAGCGGGGGCCGCGCAGATACGCAGTATTTT. It encodes CASSARTSGGRADTQYF. The entire variable domain, with the rest obtained from reference TRBV7-2 and TRBJ2-3, is as follows: GAGVSQSPSNKVTEKGKDVELRCDPISGHTALYWYRQSLGQGLEFLIYFQGNSAPDKSGLPSDRFSAERTGGSVSTLTIQRTQQEDSAVYLCASSARTSGGRADTQYFGPGTRLTVL.

This clonotype was picked up a small number of times. The genes are TRBV6-2 or TRBV6-3 and TRBJ2-1; 9 nucleotides agree with TRBD1. CDR1 MNHEY and CDR2 SVGEGT come from the germline V gene. V gave up 6 bases and J gave up 2 bases; unmatched junction bases: 5. The CDR3 is made up of 15 amino acids. Here the CDR3 reads CASRGGQGTYNEQFF. CDR3 bases: TGTGCCAGCAGGGGCGGACAGGGGACCTACAATGAGCAGTTCTTC.

The gene calls are TRBV5-1 and TRBJ1-1; D is undetermined. Germline CDR1 SGHRS, CDR2 YFSETQ. The length of the CDR3 is 14 residues. Trimming left V 0 bases short and J 2 bases short, with 8 bases between. DNA of the CDR3: TGCGCCAGCAGCTTGGCCGAGGGAAACACTGAAGCTTTCTTT. This sequence encodes CASSLAEGNTEAFF.

Turning to this clonotype: Here the CDR3 omits its conserved ending phenylalanine or tryptophan, so a read error is the likely source. CDR3 nucleotide sequence: TGCGCCAGCGGGGCGATGGACCCGGCTGACGGTGAGCAGTTCTTG. Its protein product is CASGAMDPADGEQFL. The gene calls are TRBV5-1 and TRBJ2-1, with D maybe TRBD1 (5 bases). The CDR3 consists of 15 residues. The germline V gene encodes CDR1 SGHRS and CDR2 YFSETQ. The ends were cut back, 7 bases at V and 9 bases at J, with 23 bases in the middle.

This rearrangement joins TRBV28 to TRBJ2-7, with a weak D call TRBD1 (6 bases). CDR1 is MDHEN and CDR2 is SYDVKM in the germline V gene. V lost 3 bases and J 2 bases, leaving 14 bases between the germline ends. The CDR3 loop spans 15 amino acids. This CDR3 reads CASSFPTGPTYEQYF. The CDR3, as DNA: TGTGCCAGCAGTTTCCCGACAGGACCTACCTACGAGCAGTACTTC.

This clonotype turned up a few times. The chain links TRBV27 to TRBJ2-7; D call uncertain. Trimming pared 5 bases from V and 6 bases from J, leaving 20 bases between. CDR1 is MNHEY, CDR2 SMNVEV, per germline (reference sequence). The CDR3 is made up of 15 amino acids. DNA of the CDR3: TGTGCCAGCAGTCCCCTGGTGATGGGGTTCGGCGAGCAGTACTTC. This codes for CASSPLVMGFGEQYF.

This clonotype has more than one count but fewer than ten. The rearrangement links TRBV19 to TRBJ2-7; TRBD1 or TRBD2 may be the D gene (5 bases each). The germline V gene encodes CDR1 LNHDA and CDR2 SQIVND (reference sequence). CDR3 length: 13 residues. V lost 5 bases and J lost 6, with 14 bases in between. The CDR3 region has the DNA TGTGCCAGTAGTTCCGGGACCCCGCTCGAGCAGTACTTC. Amino acid sequence: CASSSGTPLEQYF.

The chain uses TRBV7-2 and TRBJ2-1; 10 bases match TRBD2. With V trimmed by 5 bases and J by 7 bases, 11 bases remained unmatched. The germline gives CDR1 SGHTA, CDR2 FQGNSA. The CDR3 totals 16 residues. The CDR3 nucleotides read TGTGCCAGCAGCAACCACCTAGCGGGAGTCCTTAATGAGCAGTTCTTC. Translating gives CASSNHLAGVLNEQFF.

This chain connects TRBV7-8 to TRBJ2-1, with 11 bases aligning to TRBD2. Looked up from germline, CDR1 is SGHVS and CDR2 is FQNEAQ. V was pared by 2 bases and J by 0 bases, with 6 bases of the junction left unmatched. CDR3 length: 18 residues. The CDR3 DNA reads as TGTGCCAGCAGCTTAACGCTAGCGGGGGGTCTCTCCTACAATGAGCAGTTCTTC. Its protein is CASSLTLAGGLSYNEQFF.

In its sample, this clonotype was seen a few times. DNA for the CDR3: TGCGCCAGCAGCCTGTGGGACCAGAACACTGAAGCTTTCTTT. Protein: CASSLWDQNTEAFF. V usage is TRBV5-1 and J usage is TRBJ1-1, with D possibly matching TRBD1 (5 bases). The germline V gene has CDR1 SGHRS and CDR2 YFSETQ. This CDR3 is 14 amino acids long. V lost 4 bases and J lost 1, with 11 bases in between.

V and J are TRBV27 and TRBJ2-1; D is unclear. From germline, CDR1 is MNHEY and CDR2 SMNVEV (reference sequence). With 6 bases removed from V and 1 base from J, the gap between germline ends came to 10 bases. This CDR3 contains 14 residues. The CDR3 spells CASRSTVSYNEQFF. The DNA for the CDR3 is TGTGCCAGCAGGTCGACTGTATCCTACAATGAGCAGTTCTTC.

The rearrangement uses TRBV6-2 or TRBV6-3 and TRBJ2-7; perhaps TRBD1 as D (6 bases). The CDR3 is made up of 13 amino acids. The V gene's germline CDR1 is MNHEY and CDR2 SVGEGT. V was cut by 1 base and J by 5 bases, with 9 bases left in between. DNA of the CDR3: TGTGCCAGCAGTTACTTTGGGGGCGACGAGCAGTACTTC. Translating it yields CASSYFGGDEQYF.